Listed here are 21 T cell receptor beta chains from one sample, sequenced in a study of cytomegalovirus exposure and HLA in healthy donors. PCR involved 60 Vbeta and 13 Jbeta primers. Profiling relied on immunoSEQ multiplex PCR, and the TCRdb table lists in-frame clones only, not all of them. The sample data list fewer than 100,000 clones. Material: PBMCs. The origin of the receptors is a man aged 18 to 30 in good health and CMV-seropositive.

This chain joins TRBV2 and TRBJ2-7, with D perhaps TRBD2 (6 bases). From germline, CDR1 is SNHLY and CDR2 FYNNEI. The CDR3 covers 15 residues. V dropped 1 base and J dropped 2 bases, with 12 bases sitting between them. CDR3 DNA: TGTGCCAGCAGTGAAGAGACTAGTGGCACCTACGAGCAGTACTTC. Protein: CASSEETSGTYEQYF. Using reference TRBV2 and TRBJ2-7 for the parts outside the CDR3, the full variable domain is EPEVTQTPSHQVTQMGQEVILRCVPISNHLYFYWYRQILGQKVEFLVSFYNNEISEKSEIFDDQFSVERPDGSNFTLKIRSTKLEDSAMYFCASSEETSGTYEQYFGPGTRLTVT.

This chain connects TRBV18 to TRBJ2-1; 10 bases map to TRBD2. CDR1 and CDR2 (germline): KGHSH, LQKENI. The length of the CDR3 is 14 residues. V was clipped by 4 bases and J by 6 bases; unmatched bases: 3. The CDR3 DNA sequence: TGTGCCAGCTCACAATTAGCGGGAGGCAATGAGCAGTTCTTC. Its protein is CASSQLAGGNEQFF.

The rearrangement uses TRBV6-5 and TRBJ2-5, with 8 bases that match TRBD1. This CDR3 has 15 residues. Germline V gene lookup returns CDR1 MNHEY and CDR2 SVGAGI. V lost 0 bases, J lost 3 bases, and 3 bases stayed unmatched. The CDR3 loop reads CASSYSTGVKETQYF. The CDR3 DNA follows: TGTGCCAGCAGTTACTCGACAGGGGTGAAAGAGACCCAGTACTTC.

The CDR3 reads CASSVAWGSYEQYF. The CDR3 bases are TGTGCCAGCAGCGTAGCTTGGGGCAGCTACGAGCAGTACTTC. This chain joins TRBV9 and TRBJ2-7; weak D call: TRBD1 (5 bases). The CDR3 runs to 14 residues. Germline CDR1 is SGDLS and CDR2 is YYNGEE. Trimming took off 0 bases at V and 3 bases at J, with 10 bases between the two ends.

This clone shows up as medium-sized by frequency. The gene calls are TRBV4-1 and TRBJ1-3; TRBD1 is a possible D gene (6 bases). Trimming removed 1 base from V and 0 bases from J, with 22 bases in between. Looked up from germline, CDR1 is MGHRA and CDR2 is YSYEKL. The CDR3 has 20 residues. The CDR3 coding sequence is TGCGCCAGCAGCCAAGCCATTGTCGCCGGGACACTGAGCTCTGGAAACACCATATATTTT. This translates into CASSQAIVAGTLSSGNTIYF.

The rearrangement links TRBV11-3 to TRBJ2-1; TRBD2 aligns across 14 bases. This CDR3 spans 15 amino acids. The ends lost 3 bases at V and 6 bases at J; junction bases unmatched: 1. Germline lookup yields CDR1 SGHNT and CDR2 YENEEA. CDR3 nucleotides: TGTGCCAGCAGCTTCGGACTAGCGGGAGGCAATGAGCAGTTCTTC. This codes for CASSFGLAGGNEQFF.

CDR3 bases: TGTGCCAGCAGTTCGGACAGGGTATATGGCTACACCTTC. This sequence encodes CASSSDRVYGYTF. This rearrangement joins TRBV27 to TRBJ1-2; 8 bases agree with TRBD1. Trimming removed 4 bases from V and 5 bases from J; junction bases left unmatched: 3. Germline V CDR1 and CDR2: MNHEY, SMNVEV (reference sequence). The CDR3 length is 13 residues.

The CDR3 DNA reads TGCGCCAGCAGCTTGGGGACAGATTACAATGAGCAGTTCTTC. As protein: CASSLGTDYNEQFF. V and J are TRBV5-1 and TRBJ2-1; D perhaps matches TRBD1 (6 bases). The CDR3 covers 14 residues. The germline V gene encodes CDR1 SGHRS and CDR2 YFSETQ. The V and J ends lost 0 bases and 4 bases respectively, with 8 bases between them.

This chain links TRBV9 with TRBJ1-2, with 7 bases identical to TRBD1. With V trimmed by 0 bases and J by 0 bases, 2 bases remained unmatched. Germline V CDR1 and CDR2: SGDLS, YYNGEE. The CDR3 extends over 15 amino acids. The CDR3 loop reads CASSVAQGANYGYTF. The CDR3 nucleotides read TGTGCCAGCAGCGTAGCCCAGGGGGCTAACTATGGCTACACCTTC.

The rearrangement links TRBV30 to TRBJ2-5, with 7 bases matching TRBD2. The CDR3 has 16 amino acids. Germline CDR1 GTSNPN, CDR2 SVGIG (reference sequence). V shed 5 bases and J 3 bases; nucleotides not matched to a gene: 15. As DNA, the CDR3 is TGTGCCTGGGGAGGTTTACGCGGGGGTCTGGAAGAGACCCAGTACTTC. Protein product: CAWGGLRGGLEETQYF.

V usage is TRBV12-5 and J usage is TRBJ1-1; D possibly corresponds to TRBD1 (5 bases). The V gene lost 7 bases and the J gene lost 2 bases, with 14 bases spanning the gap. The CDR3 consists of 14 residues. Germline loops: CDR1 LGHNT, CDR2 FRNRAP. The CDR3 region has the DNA TGTGCTAGTGCGCGCGGGGCATTCAACACTGAAGCTTTCTTT. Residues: CASARGAFNTEAFF. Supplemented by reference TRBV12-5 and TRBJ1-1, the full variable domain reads DARVTQTPRHKVTEMGQEVTMRCQPILGHNTVFWYRQTMMQGLELLAYFRNRAPLDDSGMPKDRFSAEMPDATLATLKIQPSEPRDSAVYFCASARGAFNTEAFFGQGTRLTVV.

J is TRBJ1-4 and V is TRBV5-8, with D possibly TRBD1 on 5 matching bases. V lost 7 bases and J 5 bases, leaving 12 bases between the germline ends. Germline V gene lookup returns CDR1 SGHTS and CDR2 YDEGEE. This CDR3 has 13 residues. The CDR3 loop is CASRGTVNEKLFF. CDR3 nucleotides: TGTGCCAGCCGCGGGACCGTCAATGAAAAACTGTTTTTT.

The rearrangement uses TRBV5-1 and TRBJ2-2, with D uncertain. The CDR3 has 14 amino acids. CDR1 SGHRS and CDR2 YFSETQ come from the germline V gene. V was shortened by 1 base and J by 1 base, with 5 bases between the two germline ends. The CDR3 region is CASSLRQNTGELFF. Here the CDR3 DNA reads TGCGCCAGCAGCTTGCGACAGAACACCGGGGAGCTGTTTTTT.

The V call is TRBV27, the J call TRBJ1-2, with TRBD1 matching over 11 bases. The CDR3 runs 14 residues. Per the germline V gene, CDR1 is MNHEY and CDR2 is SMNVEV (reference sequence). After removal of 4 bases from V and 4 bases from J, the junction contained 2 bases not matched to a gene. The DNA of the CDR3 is TGTGCCAGCAGTTGGACAGGGGGCGCCTATGGCTACACCTTC. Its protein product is CASSWTGGAYGYTF.

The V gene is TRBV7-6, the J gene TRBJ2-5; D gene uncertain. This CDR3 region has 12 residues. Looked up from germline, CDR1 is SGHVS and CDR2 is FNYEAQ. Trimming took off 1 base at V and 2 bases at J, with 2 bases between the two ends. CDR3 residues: CASSLVQETQYF. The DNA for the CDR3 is TGTGCCAGCAGCTTAGTACAAGAGACCCAGTACTTC.

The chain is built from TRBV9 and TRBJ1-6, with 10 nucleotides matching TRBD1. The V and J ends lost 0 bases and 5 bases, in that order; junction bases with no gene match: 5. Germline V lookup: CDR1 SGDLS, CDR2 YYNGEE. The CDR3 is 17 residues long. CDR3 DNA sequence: TGTGCCAGCAGCGTAGGACAGGGGGCAAGGGATAATTCACCCCTCCACTTT. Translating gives CASSVGQGARDNSPLHF.

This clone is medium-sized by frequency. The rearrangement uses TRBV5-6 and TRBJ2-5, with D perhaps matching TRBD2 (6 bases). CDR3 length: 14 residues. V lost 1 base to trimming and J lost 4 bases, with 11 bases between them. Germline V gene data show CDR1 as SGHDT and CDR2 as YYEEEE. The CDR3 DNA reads TGTGCCAGCAGCTTGTCGACGGAGGGAGAGACCCAGTACTTC. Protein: CASSLSTEGETQYF.

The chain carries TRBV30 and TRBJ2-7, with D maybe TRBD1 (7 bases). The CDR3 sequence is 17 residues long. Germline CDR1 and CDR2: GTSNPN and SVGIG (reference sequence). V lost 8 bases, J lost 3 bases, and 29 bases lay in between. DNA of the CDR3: TGTGCCAACCAACCGGGCAGGGGGGCAAGGCACCGCTACGAGCAGTACTTC. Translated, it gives CANQPGRGARHRYEQYF.

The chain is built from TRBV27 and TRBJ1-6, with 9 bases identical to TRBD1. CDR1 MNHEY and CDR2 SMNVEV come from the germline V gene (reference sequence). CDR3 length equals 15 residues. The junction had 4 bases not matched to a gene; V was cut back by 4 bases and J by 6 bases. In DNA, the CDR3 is TGTGCCAGCAGTTCCATGGGACAGGGTAATTCACCCCTCCACTTT. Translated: CASSSMGQGNSPLHF.

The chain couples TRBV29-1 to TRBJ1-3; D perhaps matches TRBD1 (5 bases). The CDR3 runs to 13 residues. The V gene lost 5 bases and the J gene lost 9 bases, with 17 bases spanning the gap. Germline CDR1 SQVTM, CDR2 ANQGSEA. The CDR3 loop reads CSVRWGVGGTIYF. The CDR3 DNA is TGCAGCGTTCGGTGGGGAGTCGGGGGCACCATATATTTT.

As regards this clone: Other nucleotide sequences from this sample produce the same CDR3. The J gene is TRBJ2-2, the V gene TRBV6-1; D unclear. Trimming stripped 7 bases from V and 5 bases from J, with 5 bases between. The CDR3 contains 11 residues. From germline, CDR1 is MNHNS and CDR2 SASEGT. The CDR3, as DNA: TGTGCCAGCACGAGTACCGGGGAGCTGTTTTTT. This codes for CASTSTGELFF.